What follows are 30 T cell receptor beta chains derived from one specimen sequenced in a study of technical replicates of blood from four donors. Repertoires were generated with immunoSEQ multiplex PCR, while TCRdb's copy carries only in-frame clones and drops some. The sample lists tens of thousands of clones; around 87% were seen once. What was sequenced was PBMCs. These receptors were obtained from a human donor in good health. Some clones in this sample may be carry-over from other donors' samples.

This clone appeared once. The chain employs TRBV7-9 and TRBJ1-1; no clear D gene. Trimming cost V 5 bases and J 1 base, with 8 bases left between them. The germline gives CDR1 SEHNR, CDR2 FQNEAQ (reference sequence). The CDR3 runs to 13 residues. The CDR3 bases are TGTGCCAGCAGCGCCACAGAGAACACTGAAGCTTTCTTT. This sequence encodes CASSATENTEAFF.

The rearrangement joins TRBV28 to TRBJ1-6; the match to TRBD1 covers 9 bases. CDR3 length equals 13 residues. The trim removed 7 bases at V and 7 bases at J, leaving 2 bases unmatched. CDR1 is MDHEN, CDR2 SYDVKM, per germline. As DNA, the CDR3 is TGTGCCAGCACGGGACAGGGCAATTCACCCCTCCACTTT. Protein: CASTGQGNSPLHF.

This clone was counted between two and nine times. The chain is built from TRBV7-2 and TRBJ1-3; 9 bases fit TRBD1. The CDR3 totals 16 residues. CDR1 and CDR2 (germline): SGHTA, FQGNSA. The ends lost 2 bases at V and 2 bases at J; junction bases unmatched: 4. The CDR3 region is CASSLSRDRAGNTIYF. CDR3 coding DNA: TGTGCCAGCAGCTTAAGCCGGGACAGGGCTGGAAACACCATATATTTT. The full variable domain, completed using reference TRBV7-2 and TRBJ1-3, is GAGVSQSPSNKVTEKGKDVELRCDPISGHTALYWYRQSLGQGLEFLIYFQGNSAPDKSGLPSDRFSAERTGGSVSTLTIQRTQQEDSAVYLCASSLSRDRAGNTIYFGEGSWLTVV.

The chain joins TRBV19 to TRBJ2-1, with D possibly being TRBD2 (6 bases). Looked up from germline, CDR1 is LNHDA and CDR2 is SQIVND (reference sequence). CDR3 length equals 13 residues. Trimming left V 9 bases short and J 0 bases short, with 9 bases between. DNA for the CDR3: TGTGCCAGCCGGGACTTCTCCTACAATGAGCAGTTCTTC. It yields the protein CASRDFSYNEQFF.

This clone came up a few times. The chain links TRBV7-8 to TRBJ1-5, with D tentatively TRBD1 (6 bases). V was clipped by 5 bases and J by 2 bases, with 16 bases between them. Germline CDR1 and CDR2: SGHVS and FQNEAQ. The length of the CDR3 is 16 residues. CDR3 coding DNA: TGTGCCAGCAGCATAGGGGGGAGGAATGGCAATCAGCCCCAGCATTTT. Encoded protein: CASSIGGRNGNQPQHF.

This chain uses TRBV7-2 with TRBJ1-2, with a weak D call TRBD1 (5 bases). Deletions cut 3 bases from V and 4 bases from J, with 18 bases between. Germline V lookup: CDR1 SGHTA, CDR2 FQGNSA. The length of the CDR3 is 16 residues. CDR3 coding DNA: TGTGCCAGCAGCTTCGACAGCCTTCTTCCACTCTATGGCTACACCTTC. Encoded protein: CASSFDSLLPLYGYTF.

This chain links TRBV14 with TRBJ2-7; 10 positions agree with TRBD2. The CDR3 is 18 residues long. Trimming removed 1 base from V and 0 bases from J; junction bases left unmatched: 9. CDR1 is SGHDN and CDR2 is FVKESK in the germline V gene. CDR3 DNA: TGTGCCAGCAGCCAAGGGGGTCTTAGCGGGGGGTCCTCCTACGAGCAGTACTTC. Amino acids: CASSQGGLSGGSSYEQYF. Complete variable domain (other parts from reference TRBV14 and TRBJ2-7): EAGVTQFPSHSVIEKGQTVTLRCDPISGHDNLYWYRRVMGKEIKFLLHFVKESKQDESGMPNNRFLAERTGGTYSTLKVQPAELEDSGVYFCASSQGGLSGGSSYEQYFGPGTRLTVT.

The genes are TRBV7-9 and TRBJ1-4; 8 positions match TRBD1. There are 16 residues in the CDR3. Trimming removed 5 bases from V and 7 bases from J; junction bases left unmatched: 12. CDR1 and CDR2 (germline): SEHNR, FQNEAQ (reference sequence). The CDR3 coding sequence is TGTGCCAGCAGCCTAGGCCGGACAGGGCGGGGTGAAAAACTGTTTTTT. It translates to CASSLGRTGRGEKLFF.

This chain joins TRBV7-3 and TRBJ2-7; TRBD1 aligns across 9 bases. The CDR3 is made up of 17 amino acids. Looked up from germline, CDR1 is SGHTA and CDR2 is FQGTGA. With 5 bases clipped from V and 4 bases from J, the junction kept 15 bases outside the gene matches. The CDR3 spells CASSAKRVWTGVYEQYF. CDR3 in DNA: TGTGCCAGCAGCGCCAAAAGAGTATGGACAGGGGTATACGAGCAGTACTTC.

This chain uses TRBV12-5 with TRBJ1-3, with D maybe TRBD1 (6 bases). Trimming took 6 bases from V and 0 from J, leaving 15 bases between them. The V gene's germline CDR1 is LGHNT and CDR2 FRNRAP. The CDR3 runs to 16 residues. CDR3 DNA: TGTGCTAGTGGCGCCGCGGGGGGCGCCTCTGGAAACACCATATATTTT. It encodes CASGAAGGASGNTIYF. Together with reference TRBV12-5 and TRBJ1-3, the CDR3 gives the full variable domain: DARVTQTPRHKVTEMGQEVTMRCQPILGHNTVFWYRQTMMQGLELLAYFRNRAPLDDSGMPKDRFSAEMPDATLATLKIQPSEPRDSAVYFCASGAAGGASGNTIYFGEGSWLTVV.

The CDR3 is CASSPTTSPWSPLHF. CDR3 coding DNA: TGTGCCAGCAGCCCGACGACATCCCCATGGTCGCCCCTCCACTTT. The J gene is TRBJ1-6, the V gene TRBV7-9; D is unclear. V was cut by 5 bases and J by 13 bases, with 21 bases left in between. The CDR3 is 15 amino acids. CDR1 and CDR2 (germline): SEHNR, FQNEAQ (reference sequence). Full variable domain (outside the CDR3, taken from reference TRBV7-9 and TRBJ1-6): DTGVSQNPRHKITKRGQNVTFRCDPISEHNRLYWYRQTLGQGPEFLTYFQNEAQLEKSRLLSDRFSAERPKGSFSTLEIQRTEQGDSAMYLCASSPTTSPWSPLHFGNGTRLTVT.

The chain combines TRBV5-6 with TRBJ2-7, with TRBD2 matching over 11 bases. CDR3 size: 14 residues. The trim removed 4 bases at V and 4 bases at J, leaving 4 bases unmatched. The germline V gene encodes CDR1 SGHDT and CDR2 YYEEEE. CDR3 sequence (DNA): TGTGCCAGCAGCATGACTAGCGGGAATTACGAGCAGTACTTC. Translated: CASSMTSGNYEQYF.

V and J are TRBV29-1 and TRBJ2-2, with 7 bases aligning to TRBD2. This CDR3 is built from 14 residues. Germline V gene sequence: CDR1 SQVTM, CDR2 ANQGSEA. J lost 5 bases, V lost 4 bases, and 7 bases had no gene match. CDR3 sequence: CSVVGGGITGELFF. The CDR3 DNA is TGCAGCGTTGTGGGGGGAGGGATAACCGGGGAGCTGTTTTTT.

This clone was counted a single time. The CDR3 is CASSVEGRDNSPLHF. The DNA for the CDR3 is TGTGCCAGCAGCGTAGAGGGCAGGGATAATTCACCCCTCCACTTT. The chain joins TRBV9 to TRBJ1-6; the D gene is possibly TRBD1 (5 bases). Per the germline V gene, CDR1 is SGDLS and CDR2 is YYNGEE. The CDR3 consists of 15 residues. V dropped 0 bases and J dropped 5 bases, with 9 bases sitting between them.

This rearrangement joins TRBV27 to TRBJ1-2, with TRBD1 matching 7 bases. CDR3 length: 19 amino acids. The trim removed 8 bases at V and 1 base at J, leaving 22 bases unmatched. Germline CDR1 reads MNHEY; CDR2 reads SMNVEV (reference sequence). In DNA, the CDR3 is TGTGCCAGCGGATTTTCGGCTAGGGGGCCAGATAGGGGTAACTATGGCTACACCTTC. Encoded protein: CASGFSARGPDRGNYGYTF.

The chain recombines TRBV7-2 with TRBJ2-6; possible D gene TRBD1, 6 bases. Per the germline V gene, CDR1 is SGHTA and CDR2 is FQGNSA. CDR3 length: 16 amino acids. V was shortened by 1 base and J by 4 bases, with 11 bases between the two germline ends. CDR3 amino acids: CASSLGPGAGANVLTF. CDR3 DNA sequence: TGTGCCAGCAGCTTAGGTCCAGGGGCCGGGGCCAACGTCCTGACTTTC.

In nucleotides, the CDR3 is TGTGCCAGCAGCGGACAGGGGGCAGACAAGACCCAGTACTTC. Translating gives CASSGQGADKTQYF. The V and J genes are TRBV6-6 and TRBJ2-5, with 11 positions matching TRBD1. Trimming cost V 6 bases and J 6 bases; bases outside gene matches: 6. Germline-derived CDR1 and CDR2 are MNHNY and SVGAGI (reference sequence). The CDR3 covers 14 residues.

In this sample, this clone turned up a few times. The chain has TRBV7-2 and TRBJ2-7; TRBD2 is a possible D gene (5 bases). CDR3 length: 15 residues. Trimming took off 4 bases at V and 6 bases at J, with 19 bases between the two ends. Germline CDR1 reads SGHTA; CDR2 reads FQGNSA. CDR3 sequence reads: CASSSAIGRLGEQYF. For the CDR3, the DNA is TGTGCCAGCAGCTCGGCAATAGGGAGATTGGGCGAGCAGTACTTC.

The chain links TRBV18 to TRBJ2-1; D may be TRBD1 (6 bases). Trimming took 2 bases from V and 5 from J, leaving 7 bases between them. The germline CDR1 and CDR2 sequences are KGHSH and LQKENI. The CDR3 has 13 amino acids. Written as DNA, the CDR3 is TGTGCCAGCTCACCAGACAGGAACAATGAGCAGTTCTTC. Translated, it gives CASSPDRNNEQFF.

The chain carries TRBV4-3 and TRBJ2-3, with TRBD2 matching 9 bases. Germline V gene lookup returns CDR1 LGHNA and CDR2 YSLEER. This CDR3 comprises 18 residues. V dropped 0 bases and J dropped 2; count of bases not matched to a gene: 9. The CDR3 coding sequence is TGCGCCAGCAGCCAAGATTTGTTAGCGGGAGTACCCACAGATACGCAGTATTTT. Encoded protein: CASSQDLLAGVPTDTQYF.

The rearrangement uses TRBV19 and TRBJ2-3, with TRBD1 as a possible D gene (5 bases). Per germline, CDR1 LNHDA and CDR2 SQIVND (reference sequence). The V gene lost 6 bases and the J gene lost 2 bases, with 15 bases spanning the gap. The CDR3 runs to 15 residues. CDR3 in DNA: TGTGCCAGTAGCCCGGTTAGGGGCCTCACAGATACGCAGTATTTT. This encodes CASSPVRGLTDTQYF.

The chain has TRBV25-1 and TRBJ2-7; D unresolved. Trimming stripped 1 base from V and 7 bases from J, with 8 bases between. Germline CDR1 reads MGHDK; CDR2 reads SYGVNS. This CDR3 is built from 12 residues. The CDR3 DNA reads as TGTGCCAGCAGTGAATCTAGACGGGAGCAGTACTTC. The encoded protein is CASSESRREQYF.

This clone was recorded only once. This chain uses TRBV5-5 with TRBJ2-6; 12 bases are a match to TRBD1. CDR1 is SGHKS, CDR2 YYEKEE, per germline (reference sequence). Trimming removed 5 bases from V and 2 bases from J; junction bases left unmatched: 5. The CDR3 covers 17 residues. The CDR3 DNA sequence: TGTGCCAGCAGTCTCCGGGACAGGGGGCCTGGGGCCAACGTCCTGACTTTC. Translation gives CASSLRDRGPGANVLTF.

The J gene is TRBJ1-1, the V gene TRBV4-1; D might be TRBD1 (6 bases). The length of the CDR3 is 15 residues. The ends were cut back, 4 bases at V and 3 bases at J, with 15 bases in the middle. Germline loops: CDR1 MGHRA, CDR2 YSYEKL. CDR3 loop: CASSPAGGGDTEAFF. DNA of the CDR3: TGCGCCAGCAGCCCGGCGGGGGGCGGAGACACTGAAGCTTTCTTT.

Only one count was recorded for this clone. This rearrangement joins TRBV6-6 to TRBJ2-7; tentatively, D is TRBD1 (6 bases). The V and J ends lost 7 bases and 5 bases respectively, with 12 bases between them. The CDR3 is 12 amino acids. The V gene's germline CDR1 is MNHNY and CDR2 SVGAGI (reference sequence). The DNA of the CDR3 is TGTGCCAGCAAACAACAGGGTAACGAGCAGTACTTC. It specifies CASKQQGNEQYF.

The V gene is TRBV18, the J gene TRBJ2-3, with D perhaps TRBD1 (5 bases). Germline V gene lookup returns CDR1 KGHSH and CDR2 LQKENI. Trimming removed 2 bases from V and 3 bases from J, with 15 bases in between. CDR3 length: 16 amino acids. The CDR3 protein is CASSPGRGRETDTQYF. DNA of the CDR3: TGTGCCAGCTCACCAGGAAGGGGAAGAGAAACAGATACGCAGTATTTT. The variable domain in full, completed from reference TRBV18 and TRBJ2-3, reads NAGVMQNPRHLVRRRGQEARLRCSPMKGHSHVYWYRQLPEEGLKFMVYLQKENIIDESGMPKERFSAEFPKEGPSILRIQQVVRGDSAAYFCASSPGRGRETDTQYFGPGTRLTVL.

The chain employs TRBV5-1 and TRBJ1-1, with no clear D. The V gene's germline CDR1 is SGHRS and CDR2 YFSETQ. V lost 1 base and J lost 1, with 5 bases in between. This CDR3 contains 13 residues. DNA of the CDR3: TGCGCCAGCAGCTTGAAGAGGAACACTGAAGCTTTCTTT. This codes for CASSLKRNTEAFF.

This chain connects TRBV6-5 to TRBJ2-2; TRBD2 matches at 7 bases. Losses at the gene ends were 7 bases for V and 7 bases for J; bases not matched to a gene: 9. The CDR3 is made up of 14 amino acids. Germline lookup yields CDR1 MNHEY and CDR2 SVGAGI. The CDR3 loop is CASTFRGEVGELFF. The CDR3 bases are TGTGCCAGCACGTTCCGGGGGGAGGTCGGGGAGCTGTTTTTT.

In its sample, this clone was seen once. V gene TRBV5-1 combines with J gene TRBJ2-7, with 8 bases fitting TRBD2. CDR3 length: 15 residues. Per the germline V gene, CDR1 is SGHRS and CDR2 is YFSETQ. Trimming cost V 4 bases and J 5 bases; bases outside gene matches: 11. CDR3 sequence (DNA): TGCGCCAGCAGCGAGCGGTCGGGTAGCGGGAACGAGCAGTACTTC. It codes for CASSERSGSGNEQYF.

CDR3 DNA: TGCGCCAGCAGCTTGCTACCCTCGGGACAGGGGTCTTATAATTCACCCCTCCACTTT. The encoded protein is CASSLLPSGQGSYNSPLHF. The chain combines TRBV5-1 with TRBJ1-6; 10 nucleotides line up with TRBD1. V shed 1 base, J shed 4 bases, and the junction held 11 bases outside the gene matches. The CDR3 is 19 residues long. Germline CDR1 is SGHRS and CDR2 is YFSETQ.